The 7 T cell receptor beta chains below all came from one sample that was sequenced in a study of beta chain features in type 1 diabetes. Sequenced material consisted of expressed TCRB transcripts (all of the isolated RNA was reverse transcribed). Produced via immunoSEQ multiplex PCR; TCRdb's table is partial and in-frame only. The profile covers around 500,000 clones, with approximately 30% appearing a single time and around 0.065% taken by the ten largest. Sample: naive CD4+ T cells from blood. The source is a man aged 18 to 30 in good health.

This chain connects TRBV6-5 to TRBJ2-5; 8 bases map to TRBD2. Germline CDR1 reads MNHEY; CDR2 reads SVGAGI. The CDR3 is 16 residues long. V lost 0 bases to trimming and J lost 1 base; unmatched junction nucleotides: 4. As DNA, the CDR3 is TGTGCCAGCAGTTACTCGGCTAGCGGGCTCCAAGAGACCCAGTACTTC. Translated: CASSYSASGLQETQYF.

This clone was recorded only once. V is TRBV27 and J is TRBJ1-4; D is unclear. Germline CDR1 MNHEY, CDR2 SMNVEV (reference sequence). This CDR3 has 12 residues. The germline V and J ends were trimmed by 7 bases and 3 bases, with 6 bases remaining between them. The CDR3 coding sequence is TGTGCCAGCACCACCGCTAATGAAAAACTGTTTTTT. Amino acids: CASTTANEKLFF.

The chain carries TRBV5-4 and TRBJ2-5, with D unresolved. V was shortened by 4 bases and J by 5 bases, with 15 bases between the two germline ends. This CDR3 comprises 14 residues. The V gene's germline CDR1 is SGHNT and CDR2 YYREEE (reference sequence). Here the CDR3 DNA reads TGTGCCAGCAGCAGGGCTAGGGCCGGGGAGACCCAGTACTTC. Translated, it gives CASSRARAGETQYF.

This clone has a handful of counts. The rearrangement uses TRBV19 and TRBJ1-1; tentative D call: TRBD1 (5 bases). V was pared by 4 bases and J by 5 bases, with 11 bases between. CDR3 size: 13 residues. Germline loops: CDR1 LNHDA, CDR2 SQIVND (reference sequence). The CDR3 sequence: CASSSREGTEAFF. The CDR3 nucleotides read TGTGCCAGTAGTAGCAGGGAGGGGACTGAAGCTTTCTTT.

This clone has a handful of counts. The junction differs from germline at one of its ends, possibly a read error. V usage is TRBV30 and J usage is TRBJ1-1; D is possibly TRBD1 (5 bases). Looked up from germline, CDR1 is GTSNPN and CDR2 is SVGIG (reference sequence). The CDR3 covers 11 residues. As DNA, the CDR3 is TGTGCCTGGAAGAACTGGGACCGTATTGTGTTT. Encoded protein: CAWKNWDRIVF.

This clone was detected a few times. The same CDR3 arises from other DNA sequences in this sample as well. The genes are TRBV29-1 and TRBJ1-2; D might be TRBD1 (6 bases). V was pared by 0 bases and J by 8 bases, with 13 bases between. The CDR3 covers 13 residues. The V gene's germline CDR1 is SQVTM and CDR2 ANQGSEA. CDR3 sequence reads: CSVEDRWGGGYTF. DNA of the CDR3: TGCAGCGTTGAAGATCGGTGGGGGGGCGGCTACACCTTC.

This clone appeared a few times. The rearrangement joins TRBV2 to TRBJ2-7; tentatively, D is TRBD1 (6 bases). This CDR3 has 14 residues. CDR1 SNHLY and CDR2 FYNNEI come from the germline V gene. The V gene lost 2 bases and the J gene lost 4 bases, with 12 bases spanning the gap. The CDR3 spells CASSESTGLYEQYF. DNA of the CDR3: TGTGCCAGCAGTGAATCGACAGGTCTATACGAGCAGTACTTC.